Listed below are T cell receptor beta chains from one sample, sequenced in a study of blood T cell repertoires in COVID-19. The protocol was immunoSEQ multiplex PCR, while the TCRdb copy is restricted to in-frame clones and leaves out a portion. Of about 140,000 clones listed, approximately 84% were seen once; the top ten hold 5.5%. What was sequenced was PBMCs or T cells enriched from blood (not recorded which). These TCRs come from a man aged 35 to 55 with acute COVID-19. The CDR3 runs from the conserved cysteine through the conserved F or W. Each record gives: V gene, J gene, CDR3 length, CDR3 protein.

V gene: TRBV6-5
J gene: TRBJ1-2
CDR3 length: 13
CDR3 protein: CASSETGNYGYTF

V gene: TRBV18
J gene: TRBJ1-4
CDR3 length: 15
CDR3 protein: CASSPPSEEGEKLFF

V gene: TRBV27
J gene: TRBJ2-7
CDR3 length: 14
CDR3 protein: CASRAGQGTYEQYF

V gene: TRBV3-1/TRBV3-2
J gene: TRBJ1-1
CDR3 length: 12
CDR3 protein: CASSQDQVRAFF

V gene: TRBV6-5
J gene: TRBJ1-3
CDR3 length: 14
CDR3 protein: CASSRGQTGNTIYF

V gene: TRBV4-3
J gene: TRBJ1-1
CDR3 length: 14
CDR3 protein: CASSRLTGKGEAFF

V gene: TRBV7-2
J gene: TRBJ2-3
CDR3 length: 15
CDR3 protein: CASSRQSGDTDTQYF

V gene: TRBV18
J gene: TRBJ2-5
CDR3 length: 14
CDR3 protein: CASSPPSGGETQYF

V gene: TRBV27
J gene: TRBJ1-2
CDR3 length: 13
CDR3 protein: CASSLRQDRGYTF

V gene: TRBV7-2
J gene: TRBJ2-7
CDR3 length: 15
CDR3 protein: CASRPSGIRDNEQYF

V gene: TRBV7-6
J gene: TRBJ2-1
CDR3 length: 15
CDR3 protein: CASSFFQGVVNEQFF

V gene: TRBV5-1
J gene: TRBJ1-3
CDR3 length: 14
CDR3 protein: CASSPNFSGNTIYF

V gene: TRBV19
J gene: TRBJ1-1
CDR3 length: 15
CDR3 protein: CASSIGGEGDTEAFF

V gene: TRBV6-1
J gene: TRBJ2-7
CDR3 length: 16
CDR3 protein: CASSEPGQGTSYEQYF

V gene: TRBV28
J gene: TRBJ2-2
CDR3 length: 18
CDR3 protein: CASHDLTGSGTNTGELFF

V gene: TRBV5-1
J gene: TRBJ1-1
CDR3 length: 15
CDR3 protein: CASSSDRGLNTEAFF

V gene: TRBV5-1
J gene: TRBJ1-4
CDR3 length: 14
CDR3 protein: CASSPDRGSEKLFF

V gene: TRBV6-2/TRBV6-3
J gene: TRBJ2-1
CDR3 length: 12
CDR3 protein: CASSADLNEQFF